Listed below are T cell receptor beta chains from one sample, sequenced in a study of blood T cell repertoires in COVID-19. Here immunoSEQ multiplex PCR was the method, and the copy in TCRdb shows in-frame clones only, minus some. This repertoire shows about 150,000 clones, around three quarters found once; its top ten account for 4.2%. The sequencing input was peripheral blood. The origin of the receptors is a man aged 60 to 75 with acute or convalescent COVID-19. Each CDR3 is given without its conserved first and last residue.

TRBV9	TRBJ1-2	ASSTPGQGAGYT
TRBV25-1	TRBJ2-7	ASSGYGTAYEQY
TRBV3-1/TRBV3-2	TRBJ2-3	ASSQDLGLAGNTDTQY
TRBV6-5	TRBJ2-7	ASRTGTSNEQY
TRBV25-1	TRBJ1-6	ASSESTGTPNSPLH
TRBV6-5	TRBJ1-1	ASSSYRGHGTEAF
TRBV21-1	TRBJ2-5	ASSDRGLVAGETQY
TRBV18	TRBJ2-7	ASSPLPTSGSSYEQY
TRBV19	TRBJ2-6	ASSGQALSGANVLT
TRBV11-2	TRBJ2-2	ASTGTSFTGELF
TRBV11-2	TRBJ2-1	ASSLEAGGANEQF
TRBV29-1	TRBJ2-7	SVGPGPYEQY
TRBV30	TRBJ2-1	AWSVERRDEQF
TRBV5-6	TRBJ2-1	ASSYRSEQF
TRBV11-2	TRBJ2-1	ASSPGQAYNEQF
TRBV19	TRBJ2-1	ASTPRGVEEQF
TRBV5-1	TRBJ2-3	ASSLETGTDTQY
TRBV7-8	TRBJ2-7	ASSLAEGSHEQY
TRBV7-8	TRBJ2-1	ASSLARPPGEQF
TRBV28	TRBJ2-7	ASGRTSGIIEQY
TRBV6-5	TRBJ2-7	ASSYNGGLGEQY
TRBV18	TRBJ2-3	ASSPPKVEVPDTQY
TRBV15	TRBJ2-7	ATSRDAVYEQY
TRBV2	TRBJ2-7	ASKIRQNHYEQY
TRBV3-1/TRBV3-2	TRBJ2-3	ASSQEYQRDTDTQY
TRBV18	TRBJ2-1	ASSPESGRRNEQF
TRBV18	TRBJ2-7	ASSRDKIFYEQY
TRBV11-2	TRBJ2-1	ASSLGLAGHNEQF
TRBV5-6	TRBJ2-7	ASTTKLLIRTGDPYEQY
TRBV19	TRBJ2-7	ASSMGTGTSYEQY
TRBV2	TRBJ2-7	ASSAPVGQY
TRBV4-2	TRBJ1-6	ASSLGWWEGSYSPLH
TRBV7-9	TRBJ2-7	ASSPGGLYEQY
TRBV7-6	TRBJ2-3	ASSPRPSGRTDTQY
TRBV12-3/TRBV12-4	TRBJ2-7	ASSYQGGYEQY
TRBV5-1	TRBJ2-7	ASSTGTGVYEQY
TRBV11-3	TRBJ2-3	ASSLGLAPDTQY
TRBV7-8	TRBJ2-7	ASSPTVGGGYEQY
TRBV7-8	TRBJ2-3	ASSFFMGATDTQY
TRBV11-2	TRBJ1-5	ASSPSGGNQPQH
TRBV11-2	TRBJ2-1	ASSRSGLALSSYNEQF
TRBV29-1	TRBJ2-1	SVDMRTYNEQF
TRBV19	TRBJ2-3	ASSGYTDTQY
TRBV5-4	TRBJ1-2	ASSSAGGVGYT
TRBV28	TRBJ2-7	ASSFLSYEQY
TRBV19	TRBJ2-5	ATSQGLLKTQY
TRBV4-2	TRBJ1-6	ASSQDVSEDNSPLH
TRBV7-2	TRBJ2-2	ASSRAGGELF
TRBV5-4	TRBJ2-2	ASSLERGSNTGELF
TRBV2	TRBJ2-5	ASLLQGAGETQY
TRBV5-6	TRBJ2-5	ASSLGQQETQY
TRBV18	TRBJ2-5	ASSRLGVETQY
TRBV7-9	TRBJ2-7	ASSLVSTSDEQY
TRBV2	TRBJ1-4	ASSPNRGLSEKLF
TRBV7-9	TRBJ1-2	ASSSVGTEYGYT